This TCR beta chain derives from a study of blood T cell repertoires in COVID-19. The CDR3 has 13 amino acids. The germline CDR1 and CDR2 sequences are GTSNPN and SVGIG (reference sequence). V lost 1 base and J 6 bases, leaving 10 bases between the germline ends. Sequencing was performed with immunoSEQ multiplex PCR; in TCRdb, only in-frame clones are kept and a portion is missing. The table has 210,000 or so clones, 70% to 90% seen once. The receptor comes from a young man with active or convalescent COVID-19. The sequenced sample was peripheral blood. V gene TRBV30 combines with J gene TRBJ2-1; tentative D call: TRBD2 (5 bases). The CDR3 sequence: CAWSETTPNEQFF. The CDR3 coding sequence is TGTGCCTGGAGTGAGACTACCCCCAATGAGCAGTTCTTC. Full variable domain (outside the CDR3, taken from reference TRBV30 and TRBJ2-1): SQTIHQWPATLVQPVGSPLSLECTVEGTSNPNLYWYRQAAGRGLQLLFYSVGIGQISSEVPQNLSASRPQDRQFILSSKKLLLSDSGFYLCAWSETTPNEQFFGPGTRLTVL.